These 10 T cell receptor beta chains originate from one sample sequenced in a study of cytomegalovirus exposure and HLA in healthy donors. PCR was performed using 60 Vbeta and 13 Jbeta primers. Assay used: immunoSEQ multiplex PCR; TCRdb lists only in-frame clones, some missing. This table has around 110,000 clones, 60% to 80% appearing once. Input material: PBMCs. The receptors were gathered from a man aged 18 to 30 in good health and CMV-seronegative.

CDR3 residues: CASSRGGANDEQYF. CDR3 in DNA: TGTGCCAGCAGCCGCGGGGGGGCAAACGACGAGCAGTACTTC. V gene TRBV7-2 combines with J gene TRBJ2-7; 9 nucleotides line up with TRBD2. Germline CDR1 reads SGHTA; CDR2 reads FQGNSA. The CDR3 runs 14 residues. Trimming at V came to 5 bases and at J to 5 bases, leaving 7 bases not matched to a gene.

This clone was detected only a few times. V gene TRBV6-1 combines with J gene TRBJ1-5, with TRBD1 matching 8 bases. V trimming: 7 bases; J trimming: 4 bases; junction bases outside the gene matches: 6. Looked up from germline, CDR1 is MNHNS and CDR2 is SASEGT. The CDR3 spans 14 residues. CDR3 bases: TGTGCCAGCACGGACAGGGAGGGGAATCAGCCCCAGCATTTT. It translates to CASTDREGNQPQHF.

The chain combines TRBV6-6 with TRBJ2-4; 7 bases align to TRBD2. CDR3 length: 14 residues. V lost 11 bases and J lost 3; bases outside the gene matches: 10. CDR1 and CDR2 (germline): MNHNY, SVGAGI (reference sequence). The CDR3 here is CAQGGEGGKNIQYF. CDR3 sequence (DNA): TGTGCCCAAGGTGGGGAGGGAGGCAAAAACATTCAGTACTTC.

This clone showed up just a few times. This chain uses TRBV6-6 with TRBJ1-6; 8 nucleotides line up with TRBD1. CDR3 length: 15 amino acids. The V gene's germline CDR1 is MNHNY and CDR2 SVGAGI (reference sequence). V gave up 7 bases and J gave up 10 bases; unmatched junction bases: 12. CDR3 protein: CASTIRGQEDSPLHF. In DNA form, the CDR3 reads TGTGCCAGCACCATTAGGGGACAGGAGGACTCACCCCTCCACTTT.

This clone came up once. The CDR3 here is CASSPQTGNGYGYTF. DNA for the CDR3: TGTGCCAGCAGCCCCCAGACAGGGAATGGGTATGGCTACACCTTC. The chain is built from TRBV7-3 and TRBJ1-2, with 7 bases that match TRBD1. Germline V lookup: CDR1 SGHTA, CDR2 FQGTGA. The CDR3 is 15 amino acids. J gave up 5 bases and V 5 bases, and 11 bases lay outside the gene matches.

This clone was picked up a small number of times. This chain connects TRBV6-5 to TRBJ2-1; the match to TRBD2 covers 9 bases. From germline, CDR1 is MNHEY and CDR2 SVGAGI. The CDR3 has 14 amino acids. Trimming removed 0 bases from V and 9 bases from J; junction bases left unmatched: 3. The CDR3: CASSYSERGAEQFF. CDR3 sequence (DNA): TGTGCCAGCAGTTACTCCGAGCGGGGGGCTGAGCAGTTCTTC.

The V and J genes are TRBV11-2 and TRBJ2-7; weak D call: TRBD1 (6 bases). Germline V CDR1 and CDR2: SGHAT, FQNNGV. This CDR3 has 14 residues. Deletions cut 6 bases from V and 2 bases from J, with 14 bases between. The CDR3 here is CASRRVGGAYEQYF. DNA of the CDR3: TGTGCCAGCAGAAGAGTAGGGGGAGCCTACGAGCAGTACTTC.

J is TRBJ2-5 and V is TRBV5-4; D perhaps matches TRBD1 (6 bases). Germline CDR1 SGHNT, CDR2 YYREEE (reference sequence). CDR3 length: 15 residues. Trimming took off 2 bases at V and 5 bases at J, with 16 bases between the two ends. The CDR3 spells CASSLQGSNRETQYF. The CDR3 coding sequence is TGTGCCAGCAGCTTACAGGGATCCAACCGGGAGACCCAGTACTTC.

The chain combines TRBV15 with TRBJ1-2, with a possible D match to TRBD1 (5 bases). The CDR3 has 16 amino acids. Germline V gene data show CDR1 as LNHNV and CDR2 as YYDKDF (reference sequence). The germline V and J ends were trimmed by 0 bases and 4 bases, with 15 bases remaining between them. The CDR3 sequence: CATSRDQGPGVYGYTF. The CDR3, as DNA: TGTGCCACCAGCAGAGATCAGGGACCGGGGGTCTATGGCTACACCTTC.

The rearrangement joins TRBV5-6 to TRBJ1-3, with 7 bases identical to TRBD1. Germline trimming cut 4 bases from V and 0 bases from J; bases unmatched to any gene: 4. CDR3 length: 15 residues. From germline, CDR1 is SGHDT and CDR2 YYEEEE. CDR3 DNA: TGTGCCAGCAGCCTAACAGGGGACTCTGGAAACACCATATATTTT. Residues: CASSLTGDSGNTIYF.